Below are 20 T cell receptor beta chains sequenced from a single sample in a study of cytotoxic CD8 clonotypes in ibrutinib-treated CLL. Assay used: immunoSEQ multiplex PCR; TCRdb lists only in-frame clones, some missing. The table lists approximately 130,000 clones, 80% to 85% of them singletons. This sample comprised PBMCs, obtained after 24 months of ibrutinib treatment. The receptors were sampled from a human donor with chronic lymphocytic leukemia.

The chain employs TRBV15 and TRBJ1-2; D possibly corresponds to TRBD1 (6 bases). Germline CDR1 and CDR2: LNHNV and YYDKDF (reference sequence). CDR3 length: 15 residues. Trimming stripped 0 bases from V and 2 bases from J, with 10 bases between. CDR3 in DNA: TGTGCCACCAGCAGAGATGGGGGCGGGAACTATGGCTACACCTTC. Its translation is CATSRDGGGNYGYTF.

This chain connects TRBV5-1 to TRBJ2-2, with D perhaps TRBD1 (7 bases). V lost 2 bases and J lost 6, with 29 bases in between. The CDR3 contains 20 residues. Per germline, CDR1 SGHRS and CDR2 YFSETQ. The CDR3 protein is CASSFQGGVSRERLSGELFF. CDR3 in DNA: TGCGCCAGCAGCTTCCAGGGGGGAGTTTCTAGAGAGCGTTTGTCCGGGGAGCTGTTTTTT.

This clone was observed a handful of times. V gene TRBV10-3 combines with J gene TRBJ2-3; 11 bases are shared with TRBD2. CDR3 length equals 16 residues. Germline V lookup: CDR1 ENHRY, CDR2 SYGVKD. The ends lost 6 bases at V and 2 bases at J; junction bases unmatched: 7. DNA for the CDR3: TGTGCCATCAGCGAACTAGCGGGGGCCCCCACAGATACGCAGTATTTT. It specifies CAISELAGAPTDTQYF.

V usage is TRBV11-2 and J usage is TRBJ1-1; a weak D match, TRBD1 (6 bases). CDR3 length equals 15 residues. The V end was cut by 5 bases, the J end by 6 bases, with 19 bases between. Germline V lookup: CDR1 SGHAT, CDR2 FQNNGV. In DNA form, the CDR3 reads TGTGCCAGCAGCCCGGACGGGGGCGGGAGGGCTGAAGCTTTCTTT. Its protein is CASSPDGGGRAEAFF.

The CDR3: CASSYSGAAGNTIYF. DNA of the CDR3: TGTGCCAGCAGTTACAGTGGGGCGGCTGGAAACACCATATATTTT. The chain carries TRBV6-6 and TRBJ1-3; TRBD1 is a possible D gene (5 bases). With 2 bases removed from V and 2 bases from J, the gap between germline ends came to 10 bases. Germline CDR1 and CDR2: MNHNY and SVGAGI (reference sequence). This CDR3 has 15 amino acids.

This sequence joins TRBV4-3 and TRBJ2-3, with a tentative D call TRBD2 (5 bases). V dropped 0 bases and J dropped 2 bases, with 12 bases sitting between them. The CDR3 has 16 amino acids. Germline V gene lookup returns CDR1 LGHNA and CDR2 YSLEER. The CDR3 is CASSQDLPGDTDTQYF. The CDR3 DNA reads as TGCGCCAGCAGCCAAGATCTTCCCGGGGACACAGATACGCAGTATTTT.

In its sample, this clone was seen once. The chain uses TRBV19 and TRBJ2-5; no definite D call. CDR1 LNHDA and CDR2 SQIVND come from the germline V gene (reference sequence). There are 14 residues in the CDR3. Trimming took off 5 bases at V and 1 base at J, with 11 bases between the two ends. In DNA form, the CDR3 reads TGTGCCAGTAGTTTGGGGATCCCCCAAGAGACCCAGTACTTC. As protein: CASSLGIPQETQYF.

The genes are TRBV19 and TRBJ2-7; 7 nucleotides agree with TRBD1. Germline V CDR1 and CDR2: LNHDA, SQIVND (reference sequence). The length of the CDR3 is 13 residues. V was pared by 6 bases and J by 2 bases, with 4 bases of the junction left unmatched. The CDR3 sequence: CASRPQGTYEQYF. CDR3 nucleotides: TGTGCCAGTAGGCCACAGGGGACCTACGAGCAGTACTTC.

CDR3 loop: CASSYDPANEQFF. The CDR3 region has the DNA TGTGCCAGCAGCTATGACCCGGCGAATGAGCAGTTCTTC. The chain combines TRBV7-3 with TRBJ2-1; D is uncertain. Germline assignment: CDR1 SGHTA and CDR2 FQGTGA. The V end lost 4 bases, the J end lost 7 bases, and 11 bases lay between the germline ends. The CDR3 runs 13 residues.

V and J are TRBV5-1 and TRBJ1-2; TRBD1 matches at 10 bases. J was trimmed by 7 bases and V by 4 bases; bases with no gene match: 7. The CDR3 is made up of 14 amino acids. Germline V gene lookup returns CDR1 SGHRS and CDR2 YFSETQ. CDR3 loop: CASSPTGGASGYTF. The CDR3 coding sequence is TGCGCCAGCAGCCCGACAGGGGGCGCAAGTGGCTACACCTTC.

The chain couples TRBV28 to TRBJ1-5, with a tentative D call TRBD1 (5 bases). The V end lost 4 bases, the J end lost 3 bases, and 25 bases lay between the germline ends. The CDR3 is 19 residues long. From germline, CDR1 is MDHEN and CDR2 SYDVKM. In nucleotides, the CDR3 is TGTGCCAGCAGTTCCCGGGCCGGTGGGCGACAGCCTATCAATCAGCCCCAGCATTTT. This codes for CASSSRAGGRQPINQPQHF. The full variable domain, its missing parts supplied by reference TRBV28 and TRBJ1-5, is DVKVTQSSRYLVKRTGEKVFLECVQDMDHENMFWYRQDPGLGLRLIYFSYDVKMKEKGDIPEGYSVSREKKERFSLILESASTNQTSMYLCASSSRAGGRQPINQPQHFGDGTRLSIL.

The chain is built from TRBV2 and TRBJ1-6; possible D gene TRBD1, 5 bases. CDR1 is SNHLY and CDR2 is FYNNEI in the germline V gene. The CDR3 is 14 amino acids. The V gene lost 4 bases and the J gene lost 8 bases, with 12 bases spanning the gap. This chain's CDR3 is CASSVEQEYSPLHF. Here the CDR3 DNA reads TGTGCCAGCAGTGTGGAACAGGAGTATTCACCCCTCCACTTT. Supplemented by reference TRBV2 and TRBJ1-6, the full variable domain reads EPEVTQTPSHQVTQMGQEVILRCVPISNHLYFYWYRQILGQKVEFLVSFYNNEISEKSEIFDDQFSVERPDGSNFTLKIRSTKLEDSAMYFCASSVEQEYSPLHFGNGTRLTVT.

The V gene is TRBV5-4, the J gene TRBJ1-3; 9 nucleotides agree with TRBD1. This CDR3 is 15 amino acids long. V dropped 0 bases and J dropped 4; count of bases not matched to a gene: 2. Germline assignment: CDR1 SGHNT and CDR2 YYREEE (reference sequence). DNA of the CDR3: TGTGCCAGCAGCTTGGGGGGACAGGGAGGAAACACCATATATTTT. Translated, it gives CASSLGGQGGNTIYF. Complete variable domain (other parts from reference TRBV5-4 and TRBJ1-3): ETGVTQSPTHLIKTRGQQVTLRCSSQSGHNTVSWYQQALGQGPQFIFQYYREEENGRGNFPPRFSGLQFPNYSSELNVNALELDDSALYLCASSLGGQGGNTIYFGEGSWLTVV.

V and J are TRBV7-2 and TRBJ2-2; 10 bases agree with TRBD2. The junction had 8 bases not matched to a gene; V was cut back by 1 base and J by 6 bases. The CDR3 is 17 amino acids. Per the germline V gene, CDR1 is SGHTA and CDR2 is FQGNSA. This CDR3 reads CASSLVRVAGGSGELFF. The CDR3 coding sequence is TGTGCCAGCAGCTTAGTACGGGTAGCGGGGGGCTCCGGGGAGCTGTTTTTT.

V is TRBV28 and J is TRBJ1-5; D remains unclear. Between the trimmed V and J ends, which lost 8 bases and 7 bases, there was a span of 12 bases. The germline V gene has CDR1 MDHEN and CDR2 SYDVKM. The CDR3 is made up of 12 amino acids. CDR3 nucleotide sequence: TGTGCCAGCGGCGGACGAGAGCAGCCCCAGCATTTT. Protein sequence: CASGGREQPQHF.

This chain links TRBV30 with TRBJ1-1; D remains ambiguous. The CDR3 consists of 14 residues. The V end lost 0 bases, the J end lost 1 base, and 9 bases lay between the germline ends. In germline, CDR1 is GTSNPN, CDR2 SVGIG (reference sequence). CDR3 protein: CAWSVAIGNTEAFF. For the CDR3, the DNA is TGTGCCTGGAGTGTCGCAATTGGGAACACTGAAGCTTTCTTT.

V gene TRBV6-5 combines with J gene TRBJ1-6; D gene unclear. The CDR3 has 11 residues. CDR1 MNHEY and CDR2 SVGAGI come from the germline V gene. Trimming stripped 7 bases from V and 16 bases from J, with 14 bases between. The chain's CDR3 is CASTHGEPLHF. CDR3 sequence (DNA): TGTGCCAGCACCCATGGCGAACCTCTCCACTTT.

The V gene is TRBV15, the J gene TRBJ1-3; D uncertain. Trimming took 3 bases from V and 0 from J, leaving 9 bases between them. Germline CDR1 reads LNHNV; CDR2 reads YYDKDF (reference sequence). The length of the CDR3 is 15 residues. In DNA form, the CDR3 reads TGTGCCACCAGCAGGCAGAAGTTCTCTGGAAACACCATATATTTT. As protein: CATSRQKFSGNTIYF.

The chain employs TRBV25-1 and TRBJ1-1; D might be TRBD1 (6 bases). The CDR3 runs 15 residues. Germline CDR1 reads MGHDK; CDR2 reads SYGVNS. Trimming left V 7 bases short and J 4 bases short, with 19 bases between. The CDR3 nucleotides read TGTGCCAGCACCCCCCCGGGGGGGCGGGGCACTGAAGCTTTCTTT. Its translation: CASTPPGGRGTEAFF.

This clone has just a few counts. The chain combines TRBV6-5 with TRBJ1-2; tentative D call: TRBD1 (5 bases). Trimming shortened V by 6 bases and J by 7 bases, and 15 bases separated the two germline ends. The length of the CDR3 is 13 residues. Germline-derived CDR1 and CDR2 are MNHEY and SVGAGI. CDR3 coding DNA: TGTGCCAGCAGACGGGACCCCACCTTTGGCTACACCTTC. As protein: CASRRDPTFGYTF.